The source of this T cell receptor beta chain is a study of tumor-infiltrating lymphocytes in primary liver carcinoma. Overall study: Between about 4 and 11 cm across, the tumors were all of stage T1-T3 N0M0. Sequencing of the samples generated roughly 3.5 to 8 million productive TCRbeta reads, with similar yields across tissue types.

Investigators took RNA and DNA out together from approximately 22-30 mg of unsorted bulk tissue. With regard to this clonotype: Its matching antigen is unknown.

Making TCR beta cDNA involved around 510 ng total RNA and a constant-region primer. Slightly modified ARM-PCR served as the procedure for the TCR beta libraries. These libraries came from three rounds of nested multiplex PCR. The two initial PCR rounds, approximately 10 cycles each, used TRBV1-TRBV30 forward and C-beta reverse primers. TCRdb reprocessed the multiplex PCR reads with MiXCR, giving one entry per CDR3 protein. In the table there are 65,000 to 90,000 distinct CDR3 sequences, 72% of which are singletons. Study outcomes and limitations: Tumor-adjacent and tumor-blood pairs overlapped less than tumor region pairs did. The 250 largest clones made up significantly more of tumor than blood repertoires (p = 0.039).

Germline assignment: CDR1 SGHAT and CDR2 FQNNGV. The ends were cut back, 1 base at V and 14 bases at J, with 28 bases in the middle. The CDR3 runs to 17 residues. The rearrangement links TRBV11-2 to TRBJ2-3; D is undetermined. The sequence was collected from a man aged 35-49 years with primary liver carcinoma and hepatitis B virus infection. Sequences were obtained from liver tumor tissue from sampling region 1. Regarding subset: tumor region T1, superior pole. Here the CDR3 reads CASSLVGAESGEDMRYF. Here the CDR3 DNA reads TGTGCCAGCAGCTTAGTCGGCGCGGAGTCGGGTGAAGATATGCGGTATTTT.